Below, 2 T cell receptor beta chains from the same sample are listed, as sequenced in a study of a mutant IDH1 vaccine in newly diagnosed glioma (dated by TCRdb to about 2021). No antigen has been assigned to these receptors. Library prep was done by the immunoSEQ multiplex PCR assay. TCRdb provides this immuneACCESS table in a form limited to in-frame rearrangements. Some clones are lacking; in checked studies, under half of them reflect an unresolved V gene, and why the rest are absent is not known. This sample gives fewer than 70,000 clones in total; 75% to 90% of them show up just once. The ten largest clones capture approximately 2% of the sample. Read against the paper, the sample's time point label means: week 11, during vaccination. Every vaccine dose consisted of 300 ug of a 20-mer mutant IDH1 peptide in Montanide, administered subcutaneously together with topical imiquimod. This sample comprised PBMCs, obtained from a glioma patient whose treatment included an IDH1 peptide vaccine. These TCRs come from a man aged 35-49 years with glioma.

This clone has just one count. The chain recombines TRBV28 with TRBJ2-7, with 8 bases lining up with TRBD1. The CDR3 is 17 amino acids. V dropped 4 bases and J dropped 0; count of bases not matched to a gene: 11. Germline CDR1 and CDR2: MDHEN and SYDVKM. The CDR3 coding sequence is TGTGCCAGCAGTTCAGGGGACAGGTTCTTTCCCTCCTACGAGCAGTACTTC. Protein product: CASSSGDRFFPSYEQYF.

The J gene is TRBJ2-5, the V gene TRBV15, with 8 bases identical to TRBD2. After removal of 0 bases from V and 4 bases from J, the junction contained 7 bases not matched to a gene. Germline values: CDR1 LNHNV, CDR2 YYDKDF (reference sequence). CDR3 length equals 16 residues. The CDR3 DNA reads as TGTGCCACCAGCAGAGAAGATATAGCGGGAAGAGAGACCCAGTACTTC. Protein product: CATSREDIAGRETQYF. Together with reference TRBV15 and TRBJ2-5, the CDR3 gives the full variable domain: DAMVIQNPRYQVTQFGKPVTLSCSQTLNHNVMYWYQQKSSQAPKLLFHYYDKDFNNEADTPDNFQSRRPNTSFCFLDIRSPGLGDTAMYLCATSREDIAGRETQYFGPGTRLLVL.